The entry below gives a single T cell receptor beta chain sequence along with its context. This clonotype was detected many times. Its binding antigen is unknown. Base qualities were left out, and no much larger clone turns up one base away. Amplification of TCR beta CDR3 regions was carried out from RNA transcripts. The TCR CDR3 was subjected to a first round of RT-PCR using the HTBI primer set and the Qiagen OneStep RT-PCR kit. The libraries were constructed in a second round of multiplex PCR and then size-selected and purified. The libraries were sequenced on an Illumina HiSeq2000 using paired-end 100 bp reads. Per the original workflow: Raw data were processed with SOAPnuke, discarding reads with adapters, uncalled bases, mean Phred below 15, or no exact constant-primer or identifier match. COPE v1.2.5 was used to merge high-quality paired reads, and clonotypes were defined as unique nucleotide sequences. MiTCR v1.1 was used to align clonotypes to the IMGT TRBV, TRBD and TRBJ reference segments. The analysis included only V-J combinations with a frequency above 0.0001, which together covered around 99% of the repertoires. A TCS score was defined as the ratio between F50 (clonal expansion) and ExV (chaos), using BLOSUM62-based TCRdist between CDR3 peptides within each V-J. Welch's t-statistics and random forest reduced around 550 V-J features to 10 to 15, which were used in a naive Bayes classifier (R e1071). TCRdb cleaned the public reads at Q25 with fastp, built clones with MiXCR and kept in-frame beta chains. Rows are combined by CDR3 protein, so each entry shows the most common genes and DNA. What appears here as the V and J calls and clone size reflects TCRdb's work, not the paper's. A total of 250,000 to 350,000 distinct CDR3 sequences appear in this sample, about 15% of them only once. The ten largest account for roughly a third of the sample.

The source of the sample is a study of T cells in Graves' hyperthyroidism and ophthalmopathy (dated by TCRdb to between 2018 and 2020). As for the study more broadly: Peripheral blood was sampled at the time of initial diagnosis, prior to any treatment. The paper describes TCR Vbeta CDR3 sequencing of 120 to 150 peripheral blood samples, made up of some 40 ophthalmopathy patients, roughly 72 hyperthyroidism patients and around 17 progressor patients. To identify TCR V-J signatures that set the groups apart, the researchers used a discovery cohort of more than 95 patients, made up of fewer than 50 with Graves' ophthalmopathy and around 58 with stable Graves' hyperthyroidism. The 100 or so discovery patients were randomly split 7:3 into training and test sets. Whether ophthalmopathy could be predicted prospectively was tested in an independent validation cohort made up of some 20 hyperthyroidism patients plus 17 patients who later progressed to ophthalmopathy. After blood sampling, hyperthyroidism patients were treated with methimazole at a starting dose of 30 mg daily, and ophthalmopathy patients were treated with high-dose intravenous methylprednisolone. Thyroid tissue and blood T-cell repertoires from about 6 Graves' hyperthyroidism patients were also compared in the study.

Beyond this particular receptor, the publication reports: Ophthalmopathy was separated from stable hyperthyroidism by a 13 V-J signature model, with about 86% sensitivity and approximately 84% specificity obtained in cross-validation and 80%/75% obtained in testing. No statistical method was used to set the sample size in advance, and investigators knew the group allocation. Most expanded thyroid clonotypes (frequency above 0.001) were also detected in blood, suggesting blood repertoires may reflect thyroid immune responses. In validation, the model predicted progression to ophthalmopathy a median of roughly 6.2 months before onset, with approximately 68% sensitivity and about 72% specificity.

After removal of 4 bases from V and 4 bases from J, the junction retains 10 bases not matched to a gene. There are 16 amino acids in the CDR3, from cysteine to phenylalanine inclusive. The DNA shown is the 48-base CDR3, in frame from base 1. The germline V gene supplies CDR1 SGHAT and CDR2 FQNNGV. Stable Graves' hyperthyroidism was defined as no progression to ophthalmopathy during 18 months of follow-up. Hyperthyroidism patients were newly diagnosed, with disease duration under 2 months, and aged 18 to 65 years. The study excluded patients with uncontrolled infections, other autoimmune diseases, pregnancy or lactation. Diagnoses were based on clinical symptoms, serum thyroxine and TRAb, thyroid ultrasound and orbital computed tomography. Ficoll-Paque density gradient centrifugation was used to isolate PBMCs from around 10 ml of fresh peripheral blood. Total RNA was extracted with Trizol reagent, and quality was checked on an Agilent 2100 Bioanalyzer.

This TCR came from a young man with Graves' hyperthyroidism. The sequenced material came from blood. The sequence links TRBV11-2 to TRBJ2-3; TRBD1 fits 8 bases in the junction. The nucleotide sequence is given as TGTGCCAGCAGCTCGGCCGGACAGGGTGCATCAGATACGCAGTATTTT. This is translated as CASSSAGQGASDTQYF.